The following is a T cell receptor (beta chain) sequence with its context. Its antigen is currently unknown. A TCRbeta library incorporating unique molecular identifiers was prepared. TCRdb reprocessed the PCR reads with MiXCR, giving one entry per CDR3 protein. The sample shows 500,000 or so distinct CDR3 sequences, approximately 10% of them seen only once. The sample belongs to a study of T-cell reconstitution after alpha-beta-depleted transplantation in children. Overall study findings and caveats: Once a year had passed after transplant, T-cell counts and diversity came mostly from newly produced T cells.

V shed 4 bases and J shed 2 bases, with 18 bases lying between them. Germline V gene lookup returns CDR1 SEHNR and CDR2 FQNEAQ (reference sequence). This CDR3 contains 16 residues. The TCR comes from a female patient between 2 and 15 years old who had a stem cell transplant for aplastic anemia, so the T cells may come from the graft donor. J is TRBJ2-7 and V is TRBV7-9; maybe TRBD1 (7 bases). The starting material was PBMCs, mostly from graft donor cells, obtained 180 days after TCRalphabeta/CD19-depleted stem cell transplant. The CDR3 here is CASSSRGGGLTYEQYF. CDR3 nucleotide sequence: TGTGCCAGCAGCTCCCGAGGAGGGGGCTTGACCTACGAGCAGTACTTC.